This TCR beta chain was identified in a study of spatial heterogeneity in lung cancer (dated by TCRdb to between 2018 and 2021). In terms of the full investigation: More beta-chain than alpha-chain transcripts were consistently detected, likely reflecting higher beta-chain transcript abundance. TCR transcript counts in tumor regions correlated strongly with a T cell transcriptional module score from matched bulk RNA-seq. In the raw uncorrected reads, each unique combination of TCR and UMI appeared on average more than ten times. The study quantitatively compared TCR alpha and beta repertoires across multiple tumor regions, matched nontumor lung and blood in non-small cell lung cancer. Nonsynonymous mutation counts, determined by whole-exome sequencing of tumor tissue, were related to TCR repertoire features. At surgery, both alpha and beta chains were TCR-sequenced in 220 tumor regions, some 64 matched nontumor lung samples and a few dozen PBMC samples. What the work shows at the level of the full study, not this receptor alone: The tumor nonsynonymous mutation count correlated with the number of expanded intratumoral alpha and beta TCRs. TCR-seq was estimated to cover only approximately 7% of tumor T cells for alpha chains and about 13% for beta chains. Confirming at a functional level the hypothesis that regional TCRs recognize regional mutations was considered to require additional single-cell paired TCR alpha and beta sequencing. The count of ubiquitous expanded TCRs correlated with the count of ubiquitous nonsynonymous mutations, and the count of regional expanded TCRs correlated with the count of regional nonsynonymous mutations.

What the time point label conveys for this sample: sample taken at primary tumor resection. Donors were some 78 patients with early-stage, untreated non-small cell lung cancer from the lung TRACERx cohort. TCR sequencing used whole RNA extracted from tumor and nontumor lung tissue, or from cryopreserved PBMC samples, without cell sorting. Patients were selected for TCR sequencing only if sufficient RNA was available from at least two tumor regions. Tumor and adjacent nontumor lung specimens were reviewed by a lung pathologist before selection. This clonotype was observed at least ten times. Its recognized antigen is unknown. No much larger clonotype is one base removed from it; base qualities were not supplied. The CDR3 runs 12 amino acids, cysteine and phenylalanine included. Kept here is only the CDR3 DNA, which spans 36 bases and is read in frame from base 1. From a lookup of the germline V gene, CDR1 and CDR2 are WSHSY and SAAADI. V and J are truncated by 7 bases and 5 bases respectively, leaving an intervening sequence of 11 bases.

Preparation of the library involved 5' RACE. Sequencing used a NextSeq 500. In the TCR library protocol, a unique molecular identifier was attached to each TCR cDNA molecule so that PCR and sequencing errors could be corrected. The original pipeline was this. TCR identification, UMI-based error correction and CDR3 extraction were all carried out with Decombinator tools. TCRs above a frequency of 2 per 1,000, corresponding to the top 1% of the tumor frequency distribution, were defined as expanded. Expanded tumor TCRs statistically deemed absent (corrected P<0.05) from at least one tumor region were classed as regional, and all other expanded tumor TCRs were classed as ubiquitous. Renyi diversity was calculated using the R vegan package after each repertoire was subsampled 100 times to 5,000 TCRs. CDR3 similarity networks were built from amino acid triplet string-kernel similarity, with CDR3s being connected when pairwise similarity was above 0.82. TCRdb cleaned the public reads at Q25 with fastp, built clones with MiXCR and kept in-frame beta chains. Each CDR3 protein appears once, grouped with its most common genes and DNA. TCRdb assigned the V and J calls; the authors' analysis was not used. The table for this sample lists about 27,000 distinct CDR3 sequences; 7.1% of them were counted only once. Approximately 23% of the sample belongs to the ten largest clones.

The sequencing used lung tumor tissue, collected at surgery. Rearrangement joined TRBV10-2 to TRBJ1-2, with the D gene call left open. The sequence was obtained from a male donor with early-stage non-small cell lung cancer. CDR3 sequence: CASTQEGYGYTF. The base sequence is TGCGCCAGCACCCAGGAAGGTTATGGCTACACCTTC.